The 26 T cell receptor beta chains below all came from one sample that was sequenced in a study of B cell selection in AIRE deficiency. Conventional CD4 T cells were sorted as CD4+CD127+ cells. Here immunoSEQ multiplex PCR was the method, and the copy in TCRdb shows in-frame clones only, minus some. The data hold around 23,000 clones, with around 95% observed a single time. Sequences were obtained from CD4+CD127+ conventional T cells sorted from PBMCs. Source of these receptors: a human donor in good health.

The V gene is TRBV6-6, the J gene TRBJ1-1; 8 nucleotides match TRBD1. This CDR3 is built from 16 residues. V lost 2 bases and J lost 0; bases outside the gene matches: 5. Germline lookup yields CDR1 MNHNY and CDR2 SVGAGI (reference sequence). CDR3 sequence reads: CASSYETGVMNTEAFF. CDR3 bases: TGTGCCAGCAGTTACGAGACAGGGGTTATGAACACTGAAGCTTTCTTT.

The V gene is TRBV6-5, the J gene TRBJ2-5; weak D call: TRBD2 (6 bases). Germline assignment: CDR1 MNHEY and CDR2 SVGAGI. The V end was cut by 0 bases, the J end by 5 bases, with 7 bases between. The CDR3 extends over 13 amino acids. The CDR3 coding sequence is TGTGCCAGCAGTTACTCTGGGGGGGAGACCCAGTACTTC. As protein: CASSYSGGETQYF.

This sequence joins TRBV30 and TRBJ2-2, with a tentative D call TRBD2 (5 bases). CDR3 length equals 15 residues. Germline CDR1 and CDR2: GTSNPN and SVGIG (reference sequence). Between the trimmed V and J ends, which lost 4 bases and 6 bases, there was a span of 18 bases. The CDR3 reads CAWTTGPGLAGELFF. The CDR3 DNA reads as TGTGCCTGGACGACGGGCCCCGGACTCGCCGGGGAGCTGTTTTTT.

This clone was seen only once. This chain joins TRBV6-5 and TRBJ2-2; D possibly matches TRBD1 or TRBD2 (5 bases each). The CDR3 sequence is 15 residues long. CDR1 and CDR2 (germline): MNHEY, SVGAGI. Deletions cut 7 bases from V and 7 bases from J, with 19 bases between. The CDR3 nucleotides read TGTGCCAGCACCCCAGAGCCACGGGGCGTCGGGGAGCTGTTTTTT. Amino acid sequence: CASTPEPRGVGELFF.

The J gene is TRBJ2-4, the V gene TRBV27, with 7 bases that match TRBD2. The CDR3 is 16 residues long. Germline-derived CDR1 and CDR2 are MNHEY and SMNVEV (reference sequence). J gave up 2 bases and V 0 bases, and 4 bases lay outside the gene matches. CDR3 region: CASSLSAGATKNIQYF. The CDR3, as DNA: TGTGCCAGCAGTTTATCTGCGGGAGCAACCAAAAACATTCAGTACTTC.

To note about this clone: At one end the junction does not follow the germline gene, possibly because of a read error. The chain uses TRBV27 and TRBJ2-1, with TRBD2 identical over 10 bases. Germline CDR1 is MNHEY and CDR2 is SMNVEV (reference sequence). The CDR3 consists of 14 residues. CDR3 coding DNA: TGTGCCAGCAGTTGGGGTAGCGGGGGGCTTATTGCGGTCTTC. It specifies CASSWGSGGLIAVF.

The chain combines TRBV18 with TRBJ1-4, with TRBD1 matching 10 bases. This CDR3 has 16 amino acids. The V gene end was trimmed by 2 bases and the J gene end by 6 bases; junction bases not matched to a gene: 6. Looked up from germline, CDR1 is KGHSH and CDR2 is LQKENI. The CDR3 nucleotides are TGTGCCAGCTCACCATCCATGACAGGGGGCTATGAAAAACTGTTTTTT. This translates into CASSPSMTGGYEKLFF.

The chain links TRBV12-5 to TRBJ2-4; D is possibly TRBD2 (5 bases). The CDR3 has 14 residues. Germline V gives CDR1 LGHNT, CDR2 FRNRAP. Trimming removed 1 base at V and 1 base at J, with 5 bases between. CDR3 loop: CASGLGTAKNIQYF. The DNA of the CDR3 is TGTGCTAGTGGTTTGGGGACTGCCAAAAACATTCAGTACTTC. Filled out from reference TRBV12-5 and TRBJ2-4, the complete variable domain reads DARVTQTPRHKVTEMGQEVTMRCQPILGHNTVFWYRQTMMQGLELLAYFRNRAPLDDSGMPKDRFSAEMPDATLATLKIQPSEPRDSAVYFCASGLGTAKNIQYFGAGTRLSVL.

The chain recombines TRBV19 with TRBJ2-7; 10 bases agree with TRBD2. In germline, CDR1 is LNHDA, CDR2 SQIVND (reference sequence). This CDR3 is built from 15 residues. V gave up 6 bases and J gave up 4 bases; unmatched junction bases: 9. The CDR3 coding sequence is TGTGCCAGTAGGAAAAGGAGAGCGGGAGGGTACGAGCAGTACTTC. It yields the protein CASRKRRAGGYEQYF.

This clone has just one count. V usage is TRBV7-9 and J usage is TRBJ2-5, with D possibly TRBD2 on 7 matching bases. V was cut by 3 bases and J by 9 bases, with 17 bases left in between. Germline V gene lookup returns CDR1 SEHNR and CDR2 FQNEAQ (reference sequence). This CDR3 contains 14 residues. This chain's CDR3 is CASSFRSAGAAQYF. CDR3 DNA: TGTGCCAGCAGCTTTAGGTCGGCGGGGGCGGCCCAGTACTTC.

V gene TRBV20-1 combines with J gene TRBJ1-1; D gene unclear. CDR3 length: 11 amino acids. Trimming took 3 bases from V and 7 from J, leaving 9 bases between them. The germline CDR1 and CDR2 sequences are DFQATT and SNEGSKA (reference sequence). The CDR3 spells CSASGLGEAFF. DNA for the CDR3: TGCAGTGCTAGCGGACTCGGTGAAGCTTTCTTT.

The V gene is TRBV20-1, the J gene TRBJ2-7; D may be TRBD1 (6 bases). CDR3 length equals 11 residues. Per germline, CDR1 DFQATT and CDR2 SNEGSKA (reference sequence). The CDR3 DNA reads TGCAGCCTAGGGGGCTCCTACGAGCAGTACTTC. This codes for CSLGGSYEQYF.

The chain joins TRBV2 to TRBJ2-5; 7 bases agree with TRBD1. This CDR3 region has 14 residues. V shed 11 bases, J shed 0 bases, and the junction held 9 bases outside the gene matches. The germline gives CDR1 SNHLY, CDR2 FYNNEI. The CDR3 loop is CASGWDRDQETQYF. CDR3 nucleotide sequence: TGTGCCTCCGGGTGGGACAGAGACCAAGAGACCCAGTACTTC. The complete variable domain, with remaining parts taken from reference TRBV2 and TRBJ2-5, reads EPEVTQTPSHQVTQMGQEVILRCVPISNHLYFYWYRQILGQKVEFLVSFYNNEISEKSEIFDDQFSVERPDGSNFTLKIRSTKLEDSAMYFCASGWDRDQETQYFGPGTRLLVL.

This clone was picked up one time. The rearrangement uses TRBV11-3 and TRBJ2-1; 11 bases are shared with TRBD2. In germline, CDR1 is SGHNT, CDR2 YENEEA. J gave up 7 bases and V 4 bases, and 3 bases lay outside the gene matches. The CDR3 spans 14 residues. CDR3 protein: CASSSRTSGNEQFF. The DNA for the CDR3 is TGTGCCAGCAGCTCCCGGACTAGCGGGAATGAGCAGTTCTTC.

This chain uses TRBV6-5 with TRBJ2-1; 9 bases are a match to TRBD2. Per germline, CDR1 MNHEY and CDR2 SVGAGI. The CDR3 sequence is 16 residues long. V shed 3 bases, J shed 6 bases, and the junction held 9 bases outside the gene matches. The CDR3 loop is CASSYRGGGALNEQFF. CDR3 nucleotide sequence: TGTGCCAGCAGTTATCGGGGCGGGGGGGCCCTCAATGAGCAGTTCTTC.

The CDR3 is CASSETSGGGGAQYF. The CDR3 DNA follows: TGTGCCAGCAGTGAGACTAGCGGGGGCGGAGGGGCCCAGTACTTC. The chain is built from TRBV2 and TRBJ2-5, with 12 bases fitting TRBD2. Germline loops: CDR1 SNHLY, CDR2 FYNNEI. The CDR3 is made up of 15 amino acids. After removal of 3 bases from V and 9 bases from J, the junction contained 8 bases not matched to a gene. The variable domain in full, completed from reference TRBV2 and TRBJ2-5, reads EPEVTQTPSHQVTQMGQEVILRCVPISNHLYFYWYRQILGQKVEFLVSFYNNEISEKSEIFDDQFSVERPDGSNFTLKIRSTKLEDSAMYFCASSETSGGGGAQYFGPGTRLLVL.

The rearrangement joins TRBV5-1 to TRBJ2-5; 9 bases map to TRBD2. The CDR3 totals 16 residues. Unmatched junction bases numbered 14, after V lost 4 bases and J lost 7 bases. Looked up from germline, CDR1 is SGHRS and CDR2 is YFSETQ. The DNA of the CDR3 is TGCGCCAGCAGCGTAGCAGCGGGGGGCCTCGGGGGGACCCAGTACTTC. Translation gives CASSVAAGGLGGTQYF.

The chain employs TRBV2 and TRBJ2-5; 8 bases align to TRBD1. V shed 6 bases and J 5 bases; nucleotides not matched to a gene: 11. Germline lookup yields CDR1 SNHLY and CDR2 FYNNEI. The CDR3 consists of 15 residues. CDR3 nucleotide sequence: TGTGCCAGCAGGGCTGGACAGGGAGGAATCGAGACCCAGTACTTC. This encodes CASRAGQGGIETQYF. The full variable domain, its missing parts supplied by reference TRBV2 and TRBJ2-5, is EPEVTQTPSHQVTQMGQEVILRCVPISNHLYFYWYRQILGQKVEFLVSFYNNEISEKSEIFDDQFSVERPDGSNFTLKIRSTKLEDSAMYFCASRAGQGGIETQYFGPGTRLLVL.

This rearrangement joins TRBV18 to TRBJ1-2; 7 nucleotides match TRBD1. The CDR3 sequence is 13 residues long. The V gene end was trimmed by 3 bases and the J gene end by 7 bases; junction bases not matched to a gene: 5. CDR1 is KGHSH, CDR2 LQKENI, per germline. The CDR3 spells CASSPDRDSGYTF. The CDR3 DNA follows: TGTGCCAGCTCACCTGACAGGGACTCTGGCTACACCTTC. Combining the CDR3 with reference TRBV18 and TRBJ1-2 gives the whole variable domain NAGVMQNPRHLVRRRGQEARLRCSPMKGHSHVYWYRQLPEEGLKFMVYLQKENIIDESGMPKERFSAEFPKEGPSILRIQQVVRGDSAAYFCASSPDRDSGYTFGSGTRLTVV.

V usage is TRBV27 and J usage is TRBJ2-2; 10 positions agree with TRBD2. J lost 6 bases, V lost 5 bases, and 15 bases had no gene match. CDR1 and CDR2 (germline): MNHEY, SMNVEV (reference sequence). This CDR3 contains 18 residues. CDR3 sequence reads: CASSPNSGGLFRAGELFF. CDR3 DNA: TGTGCCAGCAGTCCCAATAGCGGGGGGTTGTTTAGGGCCGGGGAGCTGTTTTTT.

This clone appeared a single time. The chain employs TRBV29-1 and TRBJ2-4; 7 bases fit TRBD1. Per germline, CDR1 SQVTM and CDR2 ANQGSEA. J lost 1 base, V lost 7 bases, and 10 bases had no gene match. The CDR3 spans 15 residues. The CDR3 sequence is CSATPGQWAKNIQYF. The CDR3 DNA sequence: TGCAGCGCCACCCCGGGACAGTGGGCCAAAAACATTCAGTACTTC.

CDR3 residues: CASSEGRLNTEAFF. The CDR3 bases are TGTGCCAGCAGTGAGGGCAGGCTAAACACTGAAGCTTTCTTT. This chain links TRBV2 with TRBJ1-1; D not resolved. The germline CDR1 and CDR2 sequences are SNHLY and FYNNEI. CDR3 length equals 14 residues. Trimming cost V 3 bases and J 2 bases, with 10 bases left between them.

The chain links TRBV7-9 to TRBJ2-7; D remains unclear. V was trimmed by 5 bases and J by 0 bases, leaving 14 bases between them. Germline V lookup: CDR1 SEHNR, CDR2 FQNEAQ (reference sequence). The CDR3 is made up of 15 amino acids. DNA for the CDR3: TGTGCCAGCAGCCTAACACAGCCGAGCTCCTACGAGCAGTACTTC. This codes for CASSLTQPSSYEQYF.

The chain has TRBV30 and TRBJ2-7; 7 positions agree with TRBD2. This CDR3 has 15 residues. In germline, CDR1 is GTSNPN, CDR2 SVGIG (reference sequence). V trimming: 1 base; J trimming: 2 bases; junction bases outside the gene matches: 8. This CDR3 is CAWSASGGRAYEQYF. CDR3 nucleotide sequence: TGTGCCTGGAGTGCGAGTGGCGGGAGAGCCTACGAGCAGTACTTC.

The rearrangement uses TRBV19 and TRBJ2-1; 13 nucleotides agree with TRBD2. Germline V lookup: CDR1 LNHDA, CDR2 SQIVND (reference sequence). V was pared by 4 bases and J by 9 bases, with 18 bases of the junction left unmatched. This CDR3 spans 19 amino acids. The chain's CDR3 is CASSTAPSGLAGAMGEQFF. CDR3 sequence (DNA): TGTGCCAGTAGTACAGCCCCCTCCGGACTAGCGGGGGCGATGGGTGAGCAGTTCTTC.

The CDR3 is CASRSTPQPGAYGYTF. DNA of the CDR3: TGTGCAAGTCGCTCCACTCCACAGCCTGGGGCCTATGGCTACACCTTC. This chain joins TRBV12-2 and TRBJ1-2; the tabulated D call, TRBD1, remains unverified against the DNA. TRBV12-2 is a known pseudogene. This CDR3 contains 16 residues.